This T cell receptor beta chain was retrieved from a study of memory CD4+ T cells and cytomegalovirus serostatus. V lost 3 bases, J lost 4 bases, and 12 bases lay in between. The CDR3 has 14 residues. Germline assignment: CDR1 SGHVS and CDR2 FNYEAQ. How the authors handled the data: Out-of-frame sequences were removed, leaving 2,204,828 distinct TCRbeta sequences. The table came from immunoSEQ multiplex PCR; TCRdb's copy has only in-frame clones and leaves some out. That table is the source of V, J and clone size, and D and trimming were worked out from the DNA. The data hold 85,000 to 100,000 clones, with 80% observed a single time. The sort gate was single viable CD3+CD4+CD8-CD45RO+ cells for memory CD4+ T cells. Regarding the study as a whole: Repertoires predicted CMV serostatus with median bootstrapped AUC of 0.95. About two fifths of the roughly 150 known CMV-associated TCRbeta sequences appeared in CD4+ memory.

On this clone: Its matching antigen is unknown.

This clonotype was sampled from an adult in good health and CMV-seropositive. The chain uses TRBV7-6 and TRBJ2-5; no definite D call. Sequenced material: memory CD4+ T cells from blood. This CDR3 reads CASSFTWNGETQYF. The DNA of the CDR3 is TGTGCCAGCAGCTTTACTTGGAATGGAGAGACCCAGTACTTC.